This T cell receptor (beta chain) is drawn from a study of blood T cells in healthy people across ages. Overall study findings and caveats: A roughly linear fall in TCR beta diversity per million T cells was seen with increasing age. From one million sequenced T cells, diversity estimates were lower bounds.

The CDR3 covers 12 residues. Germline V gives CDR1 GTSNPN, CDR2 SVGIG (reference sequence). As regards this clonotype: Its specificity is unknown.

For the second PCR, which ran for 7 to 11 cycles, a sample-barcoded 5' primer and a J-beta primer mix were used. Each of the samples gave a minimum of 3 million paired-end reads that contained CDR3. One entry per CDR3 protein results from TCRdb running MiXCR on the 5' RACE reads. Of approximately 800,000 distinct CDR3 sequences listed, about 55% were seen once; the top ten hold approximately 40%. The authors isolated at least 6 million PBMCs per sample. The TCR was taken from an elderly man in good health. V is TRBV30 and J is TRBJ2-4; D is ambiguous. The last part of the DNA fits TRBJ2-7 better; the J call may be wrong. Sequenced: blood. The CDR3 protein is CAWGGSGHEQYF. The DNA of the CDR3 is TGTGCCTGGGGTGGTTCCGGGCACGAGCAGTACTTC.